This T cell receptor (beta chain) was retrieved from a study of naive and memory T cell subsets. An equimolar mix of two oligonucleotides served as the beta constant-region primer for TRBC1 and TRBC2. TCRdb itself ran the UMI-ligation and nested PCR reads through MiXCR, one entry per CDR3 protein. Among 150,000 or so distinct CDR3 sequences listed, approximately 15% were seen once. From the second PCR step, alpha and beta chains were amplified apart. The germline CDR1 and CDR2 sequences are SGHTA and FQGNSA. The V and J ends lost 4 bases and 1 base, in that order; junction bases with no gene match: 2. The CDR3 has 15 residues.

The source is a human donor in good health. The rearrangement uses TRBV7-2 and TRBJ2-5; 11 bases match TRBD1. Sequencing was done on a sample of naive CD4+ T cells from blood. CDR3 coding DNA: TGTGCCAGCAGCTGGGACAGGGGGGTCCAAGAGACCCAGTACTTC. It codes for CASSWDRGVQETQYF.